This note documents a single T cell receptor beta chain sequence. This sample was taken from a study of blood T cell repertoires in COVID-19. Study overall: Sources were T cells, B-cell-depleted T cells, or PBMCs; the material itself was cDNA or gDNA.

V was clipped by 0 bases and J by 7 bases; unmatched bases: 12. The CDR3 loop spans 18 amino acids. Per germline, CDR1 SGHNT and CDR2 YYREEE (reference sequence). Authors' analysis steps: Amplification of reference gene primers provided the estimated nucleated cell counts. Assay: immunoSEQ multiplex PCR; the TCRdb copy retains only in-frame clones and omits some. The D gene and trimming were derived from the DNA, and the V and J assignments and clone size from that table. The repertoire holds about 280,000 clones, with 88% as singletons. V is TRBV5-4 and J is TRBJ1-6; 8 nucleotides line up with TRBD1. This clonotype was sampled from a man aged 18 to 35 with active or convalescent COVID-19. Sample: peripheral blood. CDR3: CASSLDPDRGKRNSPLHF. The CDR3 DNA follows: TGTGCCAGCAGCTTGGACCCCGACAGGGGTAAGCGAAATTCACCCCTCCACTTT.